This T cell receptor beta chain was found in a study of blood T cell repertoires in COVID-19. As for the study in general: Italy, Spain and the United States were the sources of the convalescent and acute COVID-19 samples. Nucleic acid was either cDNA or gDNA, and it came from T cells, B-cell-depleted T cells, or PBMCs.

Original processing methods: Reference gene primer amplification gave nucleated cell count estimates. TCRdb's table, derived via immunoSEQ multiplex PCR, lists solely in-frame clones and lacks some. The V and J calls and clone size come from that table; D and trimming were worked out from the DNA. Of some 350,000 clones in the sample, about 90% are singletons; the top ten hold 6% to 7.5%. The sample consisted of peripheral blood. The origin of this receptor is a man aged 18 to 35 with active or convalescent COVID-19.

CDR3 sequence (DNA): TGTGCCTGGAGTGTAAACGGGGTCTCCGGCTACACCTTC. It encodes CAWSVNGVSGYTF. The chain uses TRBV30 and TRBJ1-2; no clear D gene. The germline gives CDR1 GTSNPN, CDR2 SVGIG (reference sequence). This CDR3 region has 13 residues. Trimming removed 0 bases from V and 8 bases from J, with 13 bases in between.